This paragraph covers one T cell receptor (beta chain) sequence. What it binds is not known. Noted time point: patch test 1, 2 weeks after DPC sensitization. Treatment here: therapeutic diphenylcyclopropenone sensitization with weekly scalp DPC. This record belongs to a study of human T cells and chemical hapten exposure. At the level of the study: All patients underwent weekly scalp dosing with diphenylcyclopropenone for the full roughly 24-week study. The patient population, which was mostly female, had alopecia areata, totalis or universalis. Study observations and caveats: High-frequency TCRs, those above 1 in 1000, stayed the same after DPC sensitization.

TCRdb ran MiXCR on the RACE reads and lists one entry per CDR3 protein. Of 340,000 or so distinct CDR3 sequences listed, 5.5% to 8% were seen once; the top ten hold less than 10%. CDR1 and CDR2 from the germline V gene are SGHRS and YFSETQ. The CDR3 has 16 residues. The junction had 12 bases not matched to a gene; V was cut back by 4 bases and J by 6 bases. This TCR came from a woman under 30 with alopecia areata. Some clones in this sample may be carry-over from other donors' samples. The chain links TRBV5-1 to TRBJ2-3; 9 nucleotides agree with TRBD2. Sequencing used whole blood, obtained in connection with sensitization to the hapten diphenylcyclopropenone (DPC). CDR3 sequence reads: CASSGGSGLASDTQYF. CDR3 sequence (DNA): TGCGCCAGCAGCGGGGGATCGGGACTAGCATCCGATACGCAGTATTTT.